Below, one T cell receptor beta chain is given with its context. V was shortened by 4 bases and J by 1 base, with 7 bases between the two germline ends. CDR1 and CDR2 (germline): MRHNA, SNTAGT. This CDR3 has 13 residues. The data were obtained in a study of T cell responses to AZD1222 COVID-19 vaccine. Profiled with immunoSEQ multiplex PCR; TCRdb holds only in-frame clones, not every one. Of roughly 160,000 clones in the sample, around nine tenths were seen once. Sequenced material: peripheral blood, taken on day 0 of AZD1222 vaccination. This receptor was identified in an adult in good health. The V gene is TRBV6-4, the J gene TRBJ1-1, with D possibly matching TRBD1 (5 bases). The CDR3 sequence is CASSGGENTEAFF. In nucleotides, the CDR3 is TGTGCCAGCAGTGGAGGGGAGAACACTGAAGCTTTCTTT.